The 8 T cell receptor beta chains listed next were all sequenced from one sample in a study of naive and memory T cell subsets. An equimolar mix of two oligonucleotides served as the beta constant-region primer for TRBC1 and TRBC2. MiXCR was run by TCRdb on the UMI-ligation and nested PCR reads, yielding one entry per CDR3 protein. The table includes more than 25,000 distinct CDR3 sequences, 9.5% to 12% detected once. The specimen sequenced was effector memory CD4+ T cells from blood. The subset denotes: effector memory, CD45RA- CD27-. Every receptor here comes from a human donor in good health.

This clonotype has just a few counts. The gene calls are TRBV6-2 or TRBV6-3 and TRBJ1-1; perhaps TRBD1 as D (6 bases). This CDR3 region has 14 residues. V lost 5 bases and J lost 1, with 11 bases in between. CDR1 MNHEY and CDR2 SVGEGT come from the germline V gene. CDR3 coding DNA: TGTGCCAGCAGTGAACAGGGTTCGAACACTGAAGCTTTCTTT. Translation: CASSEQGSNTEAFF.

This clonotype was observed many times. The V and J genes are TRBV18 and TRBJ1-2; D call uncertain. The CDR3 sequence is 16 residues long. Trimming took off 0 bases at V and 4 bases at J, with 15 bases between the two ends. Germline V CDR1 and CDR2: KGHSH, LQKENI. As DNA, the CDR3 is TGTGCCAGCTCACCACCGAGGCAGACGCCTACCTATGGCTACACCTTC. Its protein is CASSPPRQTPTYGYTF.

V and J are TRBV20-1 and TRBJ2-7, with 8 positions matching TRBD1. Germline CDR1 and CDR2: DFQATT and SNEGSKA (reference sequence). This CDR3 is built from 14 residues. V shed 6 bases, J shed 2 bases, and the junction held 9 bases outside the gene matches. The CDR3 sequence: CSASAGQGTYEQYF. As DNA, the CDR3 is TGCAGTGCCTCGGCCGGACAGGGAACCTACGAGCAGTACTTC.

This clonotype was detected ten times or more. The chain is built from TRBV20-1 and TRBJ2-5, with 8 positions matching TRBD2. CDR1 and CDR2 (germline): DFQATT, SNEGSKA (reference sequence). The CDR3 has 14 residues. V was pared by 6 bases and J by 5 bases, with 11 bases of the junction left unmatched. CDR3 region: CSALEGGRIETQYF. CDR3 in DNA: TGCAGTGCACTAGAGGGCGGGAGGATTGAGACCCAGTACTTC.

The chain joins TRBV29-1 to TRBJ2-1; D call uncertain. The ends were cut back, 0 bases at V and 3 bases at J, with 9 bases in the middle. The CDR3 has 14 residues. CDR1 is SQVTM and CDR2 is ANQGSEA in the germline V gene. The CDR3 is CSVEDAGLYNEQFF. For the CDR3, the DNA is TGCAGCGTTGAAGATGCCGGGCTCTACAATGAGCAGTTCTTC.

This clonotype came up a few times. The genes are TRBV6-1 and TRBJ1-1; D is undetermined. Trimming removed 5 bases at V and 3 bases at J, with 10 bases between. CDR3 length equals 13 residues. The germline gives CDR1 MNHNS, CDR2 SASEGT. CDR3 sequence reads: CASSPRVYTEAFF. The CDR3 DNA sequence: TGTGCCAGCAGTCCCCGGGTTTACACTGAAGCTTTCTTT.

This clonotype was seen a handful of times. V is TRBV12-3 or TRBV12-4 and J is TRBJ1-6; 8 positions agree with TRBD1. The V gene end was trimmed by 3 bases and the J gene end by 4 bases; junction bases not matched to a gene: 5. There are 16 residues in the CDR3. CDR3 region: CASSLAQGVYNSPLHF. The DNA of the CDR3 is TGTGCCAGCAGTTTGGCACAGGGGGTGTATAATTCACCCCTCCACTTT.

This clonotype was found many times. The chain combines TRBV28 with TRBJ2-7, with 7 bases that match TRBD2. This CDR3 has 15 residues. Germline lookup yields CDR1 MDHEN and CDR2 SYDVKM. After removal of 6 bases from V and 6 bases from J, the junction contained 14 bases not matched to a gene. CDR3: CASREPGTNRFEQYF. The DNA for the CDR3 is TGTGCCAGCAGAGAACCCGGGACTAATCGATTCGAGCAGTACTTC. Supplemented by reference TRBV28 and TRBJ2-7, the full variable domain reads DVKVTQSSRYLVKRTGEKVFLECVQDMDHENMFWYRQDPGLGLRLIYFSYDVKMKEKGDIPEGYSVSREKKERFSLILESASTNQTSMYLCASREPGTNRFEQYFGPGTRLTVT.